This TCR beta chain was identified during a study of patients and donors after allogeneic stem cell transplantation. Trimming removed 6 bases from V and 4 bases from J; junction bases left unmatched: 6. CDR1 is SQVTM and CDR2 is ANQGSEA in the germline V gene. There are 13 residues in the CDR3. TCRdb ran MiXCR on the RT-PCR reads and lists one entry per CDR3 protein. The sample shows about 110,000 distinct CDR3 sequences, 35% of them seen only once. The material sequenced was blood, either unsorted or a sorted T cell fraction (not recorded which). The source is a human donor who was either an allogeneic HSCT recipient or a stem cell or donor lymphocyte infusion donor (not recorded which). It is not recorded whose cells these are; they may come from a transplant donor. V is TRBV29-1 and J is TRBJ1-5; 7 positions match TRBD1. The chain's CDR3 is CSVGDRANQPQHF. CDR3 sequence (DNA): TGCAGCGTAGGCGACAGGGCGAATCAGCCCCAGCATTTT.